This TCR beta chain was recovered during a study of T cell responses to AZD1222 COVID-19 vaccine. Of note for this clone: What it binds is not known.

The data were produced by immunoSEQ multiplex PCR, yet TCRdb's version contains in-frame clones alone and is incomplete. The sample yields around 150,000 clones, about four fifths seen once. CDR3 length: 11 amino acids. V gave up 8 bases and J gave up 3 bases, with 4 bases separating them. Germline values: CDR1 MNHEY, CDR2 SVGAGI. Study-wide results and caveats: The peak T cell response came first, and repertoires were sampled only after it. Variant regions that are unmutated are reportedly the target of nearly half of spike-specific TCRs.

The chain links TRBV6-5 to TRBJ2-2; the D is unclear. Source: peripheral blood, taken on day 0 of AZD1222 vaccination. This receptor was obtained from an adult in good health. In nucleotides, the CDR3 is TGTGCCAGCGGGGACACCGGGGAGCTGTTTTTT. It translates to CASGDTGELFF.